The 17 T cell receptor beta chains below were found in one sample sequenced in a study of regulatory T cells in long-lasting Graves disease. Documented time point: newly diagnosed GD, antithyroid drugs for less than 3 months. RNA from PBMCs was the source of the TCR library. Building the TCR beta libraries relied on iRepertoire HTBI primers, and CDR3 regions underwent Arm-PCR. Each CDR3 protein is one row after TCRdb ran MiXCR on the multiplex PCR reads. Among a few hundred thousand distinct CDR3 sequences listed, about 11% were seen once. The same data also contributed to another study, on T cells in Graves' hyperthyroidism and ophthalmopathy.

This material consisted of peripheral blood mononuclear cells (PBMCs), taken at new diagnosis, from a patient treated with antithyroid drugs. The receptor set was obtained from a woman aged 18-29 years with Graves disease.

This clonotype was counted many times. This chain joins TRBV2 and TRBJ2-7, with 11 bases fitting TRBD2. V lost 6 bases and J lost 6; bases outside the gene matches: 7. This CDR3 has 14 residues. CDR1 and CDR2 from the germline V gene are SNHLY and FYNNEI. The CDR3 nucleotides read TGTGCCAGCAGAGAATTAGCGGGAGGGCTCGAGCAGTACTTC. Protein product: CASRELAGGLEQYF.

In its sample, this clonotype was seen many times. The chain has TRBV27 and TRBJ1-5; 7 bases agree with TRBD1. V was clipped by 5 bases and J by 3 bases; unmatched bases: 4. Germline V lookup: CDR1 MNHEY, CDR2 SMNVEV (reference sequence). The CDR3 is made up of 14 amino acids. CDR3 in amino acids: CASSNRGFNQPQHF. In DNA, the CDR3 is TGTGCCAGCAGTAACAGGGGTTTCAATCAGCCCCAGCATTTT.

This clonotype was seen many times. The chain is built from TRBV12-3 or TRBV12-4 and TRBJ1-2, with D maybe TRBD1 (5 bases). The CDR3 runs 13 residues. Trimming cost V 6 bases and J 3 bases, with 11 bases left between them. The CDR3 DNA is TGTGCCAGCAGCCACAGGCTACACTATGGCTACACCTTC. Protein product: CASSHRLHYGYTF.

A few counts support this clonotype. This may be a read error, as it is one base from a much larger clone. The gene calls are TRBV2 and TRBJ1-6; unclear D gene. The CDR3 is 18 amino acids. Per the germline V gene, CDR1 is SNHLY and CDR2 is FYNNEI. V lost 3 bases and J 5 bases, leaving 20 bases between the germline ends. The CDR3 nucleotides read TGTGCCAGCAGTGACCCGACGGGAGGGCAGAGGAATAATTCACCCCTCCACTTT. Amino acid sequence: CASSDPTGGQRNNSPLHF.

This clonotype was observed at least ten times. This sequence joins TRBV20-1 and TRBJ2-1; tentative D call: TRBD2 (6 bases). Trimming pared 6 bases from V and 8 bases from J, leaving 11 bases between. Per the germline V gene, CDR1 is DFQATT and CDR2 is SNEGSKA (reference sequence). CDR3 length equals 11 residues. The DNA for the CDR3 is TGCAGTGCGGCTACTAGCCATGAGCAGTTCTTC. As protein: CSAATSHEQFF.

As concerns this clonotype: A clone one base away is much larger, so this may be a read error. The chain combines TRBV12-3 or TRBV12-4 with TRBJ2-2; D may match TRBD1 or TRBD2 (5 bases each). CDR3 size: 17 residues. CDR3 DNA sequence: TGTGCCAGCAGTTTGCGACGGTTTCTCCCGGACACCGGGGAGCTGCTTTTT. It translates to CASSLRRFLPDTGELLF.

The chain couples TRBV5-8 to TRBJ2-7; no definite D call. CDR1 is SGHTS and CDR2 is YDEGEE in the germline V gene. The V end was cut by 2 bases, the J end by 2 bases, with 5 bases between. This CDR3 has 12 residues. CDR3 residues: CASSFDPYEQYV. As DNA, the CDR3 is TGTGCCAGCAGCTTCGATCCCTACGAGCAGTACGTC.

This clonotype was counted many times. The chain employs TRBV6-1 and TRBJ1-3, with TRBD1 as a possible D gene (5 bases). V gave up 8 bases and J gave up 4 bases, with 12 bases separating them. The CDR3 is 13 amino acids. Germline CDR1 reads MNHNS; CDR2 reads SASEGT. Here the CDR3 DNA reads TGTGCCAGCCTGTGGGACGTGGGAAACACCATATATTTT. Residues: CASLWDVGNTIYF.

Regarding this clonotype: This sequence may be a read error, since a much larger clone differs from it by one base. The V and J genes are TRBV10-1 and TRBJ1-1, with D uncertain. The CDR3 contains 14 residues. In germline, CDR1 is WNHNN, CDR2 SYGVQD (reference sequence). In DNA, the CDR3 is TGCGCCAGCAGTGATTCAGTCATCAACACTGAAGCTTTATTT. Protein sequence: CASSDSVINTEALF.

The gene calls are TRBV28 and TRBJ2-1; 7 bases are shared with TRBD1. Trimming cost V 3 bases and J 7 bases; bases outside gene matches: 12. Germline-derived CDR1 and CDR2 are MDHEN and SYDVKM. CDR3 length equals 16 residues. The CDR3 reads CASSFLRQGSRNEQFF. CDR3 in DNA: TGTGCCAGCAGTTTCTTAAGACAGGGATCTCGGAATGAGCAGTTCTTC.

This clonotype was observed at least ten times. The chain carries TRBV11-1 and TRBJ2-3; D ambiguous. CDR3 length equals 16 residues. V was clipped by 4 bases and J by 4 bases, with 18 bases between them. The V gene's germline CDR1 is SGHAT and CDR2 FQDESV (reference sequence). CDR3 sequence (DNA): TGTGCCAGCAGCTCGTTGGTCGTTGGCAGATCAGATACGCAGTATTTT. Translated, it gives CASSSLVVGRSDTQYF. Full variable domain (outside the CDR3, taken from reference TRBV11-1 and TRBJ2-3): EAEVAQSPRYKITEKSQAVAFWCDPISGHATLYWYRQILGQGPELLVQFQDESVVDDSQLPKDRFSAERLKGVDSTLKIQPAELGDSAMYLCASSSLVVGRSDTQYFGPGTRLTVL.

This clonotype was detected ten times or more. This chain uses TRBV28 with TRBJ1-5; 9 bases agree with TRBD1. This CDR3 is 15 amino acids long. Germline CDR1 and CDR2: MDHEN and SYDVKM. Losses at the gene ends were 6 bases for V and 5 bases for J; bases not matched to a gene: 8. CDR3 nucleotide sequence: TGTGCCAGCAGGGCGACCGGGACAGGGTATCAGCCCCAGCATTTT. Its protein product is CASRATGTGYQPQHF.

To note about this clonotype: Germline is not matched at one junction end, which may reflect a read error. This sequence joins TRBV13 and TRBJ2-5; D is perhaps TRBD2 (7 bases). This CDR3 spans 15 amino acids. Germline V gives CDR1 PRHDT, CDR2 FYEKMQ (reference sequence). CDR3 amino acids: CASSLGGAGTTGKYF. The DNA for the CDR3 is TGTGCCAGCAGCCTAGGGGGGGCAGGGACGACGGGAAAGTACTTC.

This chain uses TRBV5-1 with TRBJ2-7; 7 bases agree with TRBD2. The CDR3 runs to 15 residues. V dropped 0 bases and J dropped 3; count of bases not matched to a gene: 6. Looked up from germline, CDR1 is SGHRS and CDR2 is YFSETQ. CDR3 DNA: TGCGCCAGCAGCTTGGTCCCTAGCGGAAACTACGAGCAGTACTTC. Amino acids: CASSLVPSGNYEQYF.

This chain connects TRBV20-1 to TRBJ2-4; 15 bases line up with TRBD2. Germline V gives CDR1 DFQATT, CDR2 SNEGSKA (reference sequence). The V and J ends lost 3 bases and 7 bases, in that order; junction bases with no gene match: 7. This CDR3 comprises 16 residues. As DNA, the CDR3 is TGCAGTGCTAGTGGACTAGCGGGAGGGGAAAGGAACATTCAGTACTTC. Its protein is CSASGLAGGERNIQYF.

In its sample, this clonotype was seen many times. This sequence joins TRBV7-3 and TRBJ2-5; D call uncertain. This CDR3 is 15 amino acids long. Germline V gene sequence: CDR1 SGHTA, CDR2 FQGTGA. V lost 1 base, J lost 5 bases, and 14 bases lay in between. DNA for the CDR3: TGTGCCAGCAGCTTAAGGCTGAGTGAGTGGGAGACCCAGTACTTC. Translated: CASSLRLSEWETQYF. Full variable domain (remainder filled in from reference TRBV7-3 and TRBJ2-5): GAGVSQTPSNKVTEKGKYVELRCDPISGHTALYWYRQSLGQGPEFLIYFQGTGAADDSGLPNDRFFAVRPEGSVSTLKIQRTERGDSAVYLCASSLRLSEWETQYFGPGTRLLVL.

The chain recombines TRBV19 with TRBJ2-1, with TRBD2 matching over 8 bases. The CDR3 totals 16 residues. The germline V gene has CDR1 LNHDA and CDR2 SQIVND (reference sequence). The trim removed 8 bases at V and 3 bases at J, leaving 12 bases unmatched. CDR3 loop: CASSGHGRGVYNEQFF. In DNA form, the CDR3 reads TGTGCCAGTTCTGGGCACGGGCGGGGGGTCTACAATGAGCAGTTCTTC.